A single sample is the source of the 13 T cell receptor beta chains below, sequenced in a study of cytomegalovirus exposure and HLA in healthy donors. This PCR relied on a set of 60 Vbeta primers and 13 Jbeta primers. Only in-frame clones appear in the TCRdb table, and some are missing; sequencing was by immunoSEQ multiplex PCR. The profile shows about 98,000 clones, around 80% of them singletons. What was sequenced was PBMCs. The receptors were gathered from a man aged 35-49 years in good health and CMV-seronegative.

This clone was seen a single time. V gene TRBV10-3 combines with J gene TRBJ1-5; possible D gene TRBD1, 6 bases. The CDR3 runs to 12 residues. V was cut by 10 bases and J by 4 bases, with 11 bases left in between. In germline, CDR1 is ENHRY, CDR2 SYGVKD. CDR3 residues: CATKQGNQPQHF. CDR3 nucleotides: TGTGCCACTAAACAGGGAAATCAGCCCCAGCATTTT.

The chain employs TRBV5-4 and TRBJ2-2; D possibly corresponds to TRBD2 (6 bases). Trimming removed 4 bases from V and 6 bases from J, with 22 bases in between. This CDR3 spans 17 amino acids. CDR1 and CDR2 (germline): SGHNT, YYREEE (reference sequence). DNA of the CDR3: TGTGCCAGCAGCCTCGGCGGCCTGGGGGGTCTGTCCGGGGAGCTGTTTTTT. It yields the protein CASSLGGLGGLSGELFF. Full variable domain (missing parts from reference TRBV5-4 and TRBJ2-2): ETGVTQSPTHLIKTRGQQVTLRCSSQSGHNTVSWYQQALGQGPQFIFQYYREEENGRGNFPPRFSGLQFPNYSSELNVNALELDDSALYLCASSLGGLGGLSGELFFGEGSRLTVL.

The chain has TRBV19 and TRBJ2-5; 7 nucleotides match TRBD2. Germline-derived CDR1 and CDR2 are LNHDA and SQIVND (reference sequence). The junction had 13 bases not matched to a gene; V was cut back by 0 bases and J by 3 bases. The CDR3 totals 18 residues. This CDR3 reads CASSIDLRTSFAEETQYF. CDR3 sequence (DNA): TGTGCCAGTAGTATAGATCTGAGGACTAGTTTCGCAGAAGAGACCCAGTACTTC.

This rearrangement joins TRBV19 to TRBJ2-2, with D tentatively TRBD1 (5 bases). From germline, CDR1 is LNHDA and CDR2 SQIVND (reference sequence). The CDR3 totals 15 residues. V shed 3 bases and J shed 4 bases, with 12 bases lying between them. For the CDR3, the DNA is TGTGCCAGTAGTATCCAGGCAGGGCCCACCGGGGAGCTGTTTTTT. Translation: CASSIQAGPTGELFF.

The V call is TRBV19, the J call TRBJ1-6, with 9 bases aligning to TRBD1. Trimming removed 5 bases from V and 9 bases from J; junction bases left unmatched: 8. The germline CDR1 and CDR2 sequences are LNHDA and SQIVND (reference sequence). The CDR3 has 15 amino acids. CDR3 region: CASSGGTGRTSPLHF. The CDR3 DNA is TGTGCCAGTAGTGGAGGGACAGGGCGGACTTCACCCCTCCACTTT.

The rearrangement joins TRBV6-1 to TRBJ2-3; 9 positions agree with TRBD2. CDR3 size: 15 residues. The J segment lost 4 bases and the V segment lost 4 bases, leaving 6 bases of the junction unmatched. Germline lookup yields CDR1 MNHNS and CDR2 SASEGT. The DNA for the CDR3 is TGTGCCAGCAGTGGGACTAGCGTATTCCCAGATACGCAGTATTTT. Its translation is CASSGTSVFPDTQYF.

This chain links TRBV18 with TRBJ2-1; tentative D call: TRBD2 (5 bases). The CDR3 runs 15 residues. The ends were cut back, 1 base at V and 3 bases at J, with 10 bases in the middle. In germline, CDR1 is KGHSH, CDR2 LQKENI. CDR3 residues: CASSPQKRDYNEQFF. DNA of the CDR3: TGTGCCAGCTCACCACAGAAGAGGGACTACAATGAGCAGTTCTTC.

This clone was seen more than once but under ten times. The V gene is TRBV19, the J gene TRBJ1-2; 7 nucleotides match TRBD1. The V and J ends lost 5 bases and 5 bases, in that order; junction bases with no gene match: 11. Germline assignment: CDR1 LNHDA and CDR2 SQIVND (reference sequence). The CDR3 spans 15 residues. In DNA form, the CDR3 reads TGTGCCAGTAGTGAGTACGGGACAGTTCGATATGGCTACACCTTC. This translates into CASSEYGTVRYGYTF. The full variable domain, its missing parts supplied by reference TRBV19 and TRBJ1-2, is DGGITQSPKYLFRKEGQNVTLSCEQNLNHDAMYWYRQDPGQGLRLIYYSQIVNDFQKGDIAEGYSVSREKKESFPLTVTSAQKNPTAFYLCASSEYGTVRYGYTFGSGTRLTVV.

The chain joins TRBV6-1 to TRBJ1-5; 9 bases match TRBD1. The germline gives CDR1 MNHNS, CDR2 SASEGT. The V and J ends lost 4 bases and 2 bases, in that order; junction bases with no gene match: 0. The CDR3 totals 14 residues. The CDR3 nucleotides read TGTGCCAGCAGTGGGACAGGGGGCAATCAGCCCCAGCATTTT. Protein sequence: CASSGTGGNQPQHF.

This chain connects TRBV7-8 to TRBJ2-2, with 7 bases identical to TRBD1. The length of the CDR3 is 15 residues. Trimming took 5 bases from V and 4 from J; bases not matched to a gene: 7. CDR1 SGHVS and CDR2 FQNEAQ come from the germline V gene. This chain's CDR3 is CASSHSGTATGELFF. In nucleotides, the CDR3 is TGTGCCAGCAGCCACTCGGGGACAGCCACCGGGGAGCTGTTTTTT.

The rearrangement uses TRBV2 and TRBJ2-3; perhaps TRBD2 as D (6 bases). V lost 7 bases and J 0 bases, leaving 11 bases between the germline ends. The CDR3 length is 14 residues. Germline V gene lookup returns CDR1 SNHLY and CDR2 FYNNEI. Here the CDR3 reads CASNPSDSTDTQYF. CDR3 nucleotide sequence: TGTGCCAGCAATCCTAGCGATAGCACAGATACGCAGTATTTT.

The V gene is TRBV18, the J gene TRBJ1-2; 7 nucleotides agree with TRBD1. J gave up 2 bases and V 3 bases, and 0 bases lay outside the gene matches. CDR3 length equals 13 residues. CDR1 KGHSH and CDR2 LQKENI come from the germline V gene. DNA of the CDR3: TGTGCCAGCTCACCGGACAGGAACTATGGCTACACCTTC. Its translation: CASSPDRNYGYTF. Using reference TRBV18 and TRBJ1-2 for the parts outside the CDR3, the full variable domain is NAGVMQNPRHLVRRRGQEARLRCSPMKGHSHVYWYRQLPEEGLKFMVYLQKENIIDESGMPKERFSAEFPKEGPSILRIQQVVRGDSAAYFCASSPDRNYGYTFGSGTRLTVV.

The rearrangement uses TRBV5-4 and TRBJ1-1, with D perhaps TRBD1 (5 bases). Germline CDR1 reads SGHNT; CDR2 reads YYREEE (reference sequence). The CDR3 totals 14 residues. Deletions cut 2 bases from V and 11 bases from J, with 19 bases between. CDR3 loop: CASSFDTKGKRAFF. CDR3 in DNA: TGTGCCAGCAGCTTTGACACGAAGGGGAAGAGGGCTTTCTTT.